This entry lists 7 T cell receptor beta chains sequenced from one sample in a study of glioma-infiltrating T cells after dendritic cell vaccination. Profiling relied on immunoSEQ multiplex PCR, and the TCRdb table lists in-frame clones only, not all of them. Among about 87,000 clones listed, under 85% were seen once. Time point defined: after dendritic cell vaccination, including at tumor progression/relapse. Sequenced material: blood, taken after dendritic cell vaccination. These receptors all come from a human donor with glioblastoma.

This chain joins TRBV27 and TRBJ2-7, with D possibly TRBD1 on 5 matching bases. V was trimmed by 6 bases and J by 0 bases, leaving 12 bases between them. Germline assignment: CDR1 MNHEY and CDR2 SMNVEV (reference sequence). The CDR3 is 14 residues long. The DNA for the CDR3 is TGTGCCAGCAGCCAGGGAATGAGCTCCTACGAGCAGTACTTC. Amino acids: CASSQGMSSYEQYF.

CDR3 region: CASSLTGANTGELFF. The CDR3 DNA reads TGTGCCAGCAGCCTAACAGGGGCCAACACCGGGGAGCTGTTTTTT. The chain recombines TRBV4-2 with TRBJ2-2; TRBD1 aligns across 7 bases. V dropped 4 bases and J dropped 2; count of bases not matched to a gene: 4. CDR3 size: 15 residues. CDR1 and CDR2 (germline): LGHNA, YNFKEQ.

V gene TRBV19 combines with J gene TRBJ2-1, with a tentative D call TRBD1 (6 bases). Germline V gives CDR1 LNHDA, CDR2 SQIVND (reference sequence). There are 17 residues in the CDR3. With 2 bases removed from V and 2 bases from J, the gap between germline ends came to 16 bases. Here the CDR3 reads CASSIRGSAGAYNEQFF. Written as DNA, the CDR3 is TGTGCCAGTAGTATACGCGGCTCGGCAGGGGCCTACAATGAGCAGTTCTTC.

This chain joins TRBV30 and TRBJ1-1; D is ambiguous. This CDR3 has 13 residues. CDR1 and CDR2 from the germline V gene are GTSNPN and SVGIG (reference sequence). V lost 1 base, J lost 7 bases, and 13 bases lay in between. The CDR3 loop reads CAWSGGSNSEAFF. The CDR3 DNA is TGTGCCTGGAGTGGAGGGTCCAATAGTGAAGCTTTCTTT.

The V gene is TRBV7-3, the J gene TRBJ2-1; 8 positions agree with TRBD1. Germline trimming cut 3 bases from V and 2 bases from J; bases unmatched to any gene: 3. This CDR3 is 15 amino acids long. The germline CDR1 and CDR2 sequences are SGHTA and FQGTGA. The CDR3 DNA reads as TGTGCCAGCAGCTTGTTGACAGGGGCCTACAATGAGCAGTTCTTC. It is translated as CASSLLTGAYNEQFF.

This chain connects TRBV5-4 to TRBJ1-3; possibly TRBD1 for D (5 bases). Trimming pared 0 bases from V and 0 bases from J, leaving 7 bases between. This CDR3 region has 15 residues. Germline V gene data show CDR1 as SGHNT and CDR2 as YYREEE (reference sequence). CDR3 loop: CASSLAGGSGNTIYF. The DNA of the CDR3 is TGTGCCAGCAGCTTGGCGGGGGGCTCTGGAAACACCATATATTTT.

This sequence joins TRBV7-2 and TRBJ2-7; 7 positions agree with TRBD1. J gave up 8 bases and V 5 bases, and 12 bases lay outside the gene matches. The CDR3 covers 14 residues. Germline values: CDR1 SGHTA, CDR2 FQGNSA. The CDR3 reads CASSLGLDRPQQYF. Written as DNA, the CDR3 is TGTGCCAGCAGCCTAGGCCTGGACAGGCCCCAGCAGTACTTC.